This T cell receptor beta chain was found in a study of OX40 agonist ivuxolimab in advanced cancers. Background on the study: Dosing consisted of intravenous ivuxolimab at 0.01 to 10 mg/kg every 2 weeks. The diagnoses of dose-escalation patients were hepatocellular carcinoma, melanoma, renal cell or head and neck cancer.

The repertoire was sequenced with immunoSEQ multiplex PCR; TCRdb's copy has only in-frame clones and lacks some. The profile covers 77,000 or so clones, with roughly 80% appearing a single time and around 5% taken by the ten largest. Baseline, cycle 4 day 1, and cycle 7 day 1 were the blood sampling points. The CDR3 extends over 16 amino acids. CDR1 and CDR2 from the germline V gene are LGHNT and FRNRAP. V gave up 1 base and J gave up 1 base; unmatched junction bases: 6. A word on this clone: Its antigen remains unknown.

Study-wide results and caveats: Individuals who were partial responders at 0.1-3.0 mg/kg had clonal expansion that ranked among the lowest.

This chain uses TRBV12-5 with TRBJ1-2, with 7 bases aligning to TRBD1. Material: CD4+ or CD8+ T cells sorted from blood, obtained in a trial of the OX40 agonist ivuxolimab. The source is an adult with an advanced solid tumor such as melanoma, head and neck, liver or kidney cancer. The DNA of the CDR3 is TGTGCTAGTGGTTTGGGGACCGGGACAGTTAACTATGGCTACACCTTC. Translating gives CASGLGTGTVNYGYTF.